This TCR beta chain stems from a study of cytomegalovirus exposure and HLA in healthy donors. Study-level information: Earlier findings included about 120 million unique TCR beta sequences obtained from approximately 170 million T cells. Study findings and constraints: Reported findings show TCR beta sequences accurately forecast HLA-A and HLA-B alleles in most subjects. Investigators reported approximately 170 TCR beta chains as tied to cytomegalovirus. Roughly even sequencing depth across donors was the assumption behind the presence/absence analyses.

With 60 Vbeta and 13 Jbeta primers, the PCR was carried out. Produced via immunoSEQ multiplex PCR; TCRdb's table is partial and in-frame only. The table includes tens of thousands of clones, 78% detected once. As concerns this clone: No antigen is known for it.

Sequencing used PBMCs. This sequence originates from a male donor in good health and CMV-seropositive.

The DNA for the CDR3 is TGTGCCAGCCGAAGCCTAGGGGATGGAAGCTATGGCTACACCTTC. It codes for CASRSLGDGSYGYTF. This chain connects TRBV27 to TRBJ1-2; possible D gene TRBD1, 5 bases. CDR1 is MNHEY, CDR2 SMNVEV, per germline (reference sequence). Trimming took off 8 bases at V and 4 bases at J, with 20 bases between the two ends. This CDR3 contains 15 residues.